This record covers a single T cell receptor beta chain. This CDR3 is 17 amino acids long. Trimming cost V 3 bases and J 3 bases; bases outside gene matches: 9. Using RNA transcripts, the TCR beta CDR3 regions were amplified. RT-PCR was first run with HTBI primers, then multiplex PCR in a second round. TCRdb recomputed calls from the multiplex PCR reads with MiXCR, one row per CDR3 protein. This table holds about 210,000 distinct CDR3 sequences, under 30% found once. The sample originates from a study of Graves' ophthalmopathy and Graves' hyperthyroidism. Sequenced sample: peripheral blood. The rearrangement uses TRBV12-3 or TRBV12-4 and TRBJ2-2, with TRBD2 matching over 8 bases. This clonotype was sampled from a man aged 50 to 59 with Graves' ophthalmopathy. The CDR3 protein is CASSLISGVWDTGELFF. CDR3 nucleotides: TGTGCCAGCAGTTTGATTAGCGGGGTATGGGACACCGGGGAGCTGTTTTTT.